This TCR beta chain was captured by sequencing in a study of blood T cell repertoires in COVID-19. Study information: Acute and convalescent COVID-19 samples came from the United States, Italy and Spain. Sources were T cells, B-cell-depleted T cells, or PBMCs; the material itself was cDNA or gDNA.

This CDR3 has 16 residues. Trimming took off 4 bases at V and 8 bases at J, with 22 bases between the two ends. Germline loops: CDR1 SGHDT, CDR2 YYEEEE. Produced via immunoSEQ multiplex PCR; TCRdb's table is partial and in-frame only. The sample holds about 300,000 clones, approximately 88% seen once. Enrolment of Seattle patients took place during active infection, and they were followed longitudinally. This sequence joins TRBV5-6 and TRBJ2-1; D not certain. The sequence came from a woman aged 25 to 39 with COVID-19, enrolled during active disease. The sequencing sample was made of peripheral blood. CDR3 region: CASSPNSGLGRDEQFF. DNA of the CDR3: TGTGCCAGCAGCCCCAACTCGGGTTTAGGTCGGGATGAGCAGTTCTTC.